The source of this T cell receptor beta chain is a study of T cells in Graves' hyperthyroidism and ophthalmopathy. Whole-study results and caveats: The blood repertoire included most of the expanded thyroid clonotypes above 0.001.

There are many counts of this clonotype. What it binds is not known. It was RNA transcripts that yielded the amplified TCR beta CDR3 regions. Primed by the HTBI set, a first-round RT-PCR was run on the TCR CDR3. TCRdb independently ran MiXCR on the multiplex PCR reads; one entry per CDR3 protein. The table records about 400,000 distinct CDR3 sequences, more than 13% of them present only once. Newly diagnosed patients aged 18 to 65 had hyperthyroidism of under 2 months' duration. Sequenced material: blood. The clonotype comes from a woman in her twenties or thirties with Graves' hyperthyroidism.

The CDR3 bases are TGTGCCAGCAGCCAAACAGCGGGAAGTATCTACGAGCAGTACTTC. Amino acids: CASSQTAGSIYEQYF. The chain links TRBV3-1 to TRBJ2-7; the match to TRBD2 covers 7 bases. The germline gives CDR1 LGHDT, CDR2 YNNKEL (reference sequence). This CDR3 has 15 amino acids. V dropped 2 bases and J dropped 3; count of bases not matched to a gene: 7.